Listed below are T cell receptor beta chains from one sample, sequenced in a study of T-cell memory formation after mild COVID-19. TCRdb used MiXCR to reprocess the 5' RACE reads, holding one entry per CDR3 protein. The repertoire holds 250,000 to 300,000 distinct CDR3 sequences, with 15% to 20% as singletons. The material sequenced was PBMCs or a T cell subset sorted from them (not recorded which). These receptors came from a man aged 18 to 30 who had mild COVID-19 (a few samples of this study predate the infection). Cell type and time point are not known. CDR3s include the opening cysteine and the closing phenylalanine or tryptophan. A D gene is named only where the DNA matches it firmly. Clone size is shown for a subset of rows, as once, few, many or a class of expanded clone.

TRBD1,TRBV12-3/TRBV12-4,-,TRBJ2-1,16,CASSGGGQGAGNEQFF,TGTGCCAGCAGTGGGGGGGGACAGGGGGCCGGCAATGAGCAGTTCTTC
-,TRBV6-5,-,TRBJ2-5,12,CASSYRGETQYF,TGTGCCAGCAGTTATCGGGGAGAGACCCAGTACTTC
-,TRBV5-1,-,TRBJ2-5,14,CASSLMPGQETQYF,TGCGCCAGCAGCTTGATGCCGGGGCAGGAGACCCAGTACTTC
TRBD1,TRBV4-2,-,TRBJ2-3,17,CASSQDGSGGAADTQYF,TGTGCCAGCAGCCAAGATGGATCAGGGGGCGCGGCAGATACGCAGTATTTT
-,TRBV21-1,-,TRBJ2-2,15,CASSLDRVNTGELFF,TGTGCCAGCAGCCTGGACAGGGTAAACACCGGGGAGCTGTTTTTT
-,TRBV4-1,-,TRBJ2-1,14,CASSPTWGRDEQFF,TGCGCCAGCAGCCCCACTTGGGGCCGGGATGAGCAGTTCTTC
-,TRBV6-2/TRBV6-3,few,TRBJ2-1,12,CASSYFGYEQFF,TGTGCCAGCAGTTATTTTGGTTATGAGCAGTTCTTC
-,TRBV4-3,few,TRBJ1-2,17,CASSQELPSGSSYGYTF,TGCGCCAGCAGCCAAGAGTTACCCTCGGGTAGCTCCTATGGCTACACCTTC
-,TRBV12-3/TRBV12-4,few,TRBJ2-7,13,CASSRKGFYEQYF,TGTGCCAGCAGTCGGAAGGGGTTCTACGAGCAGTACTTC
TRBD1,TRBV6-5,-,TRBJ1-2,14,CASSYLGQGYGYTF,TGTGCCAGCAGTTACCTAGGACAGGGCTATGGCTACACCTTC
-,TRBV28,many,TRBJ2-3,13,CASSFQGTDTQYF,TGTGCCAGCAGTTTCCAGGGCACAGATACGCAGTATTTT
-,TRBV30,-,TRBJ2-1,12,CAWSAPQNEQFF,TGTGCCTGGAGTGCGCCACAGAATGAGCAGTTCTTC
TRBD1,TRBV6-5,few,TRBJ2-7,16,CASSYLTGNPSYEQYF,TGTGCCAGCAGTTACCTGACAGGGAACCCATCCTACGAGCAGTACTTC
-,TRBV5-5,few,TRBJ2-5,14,CASSPGPAQETQYF,TGTGCCAGCAGCCCGGGTCCGGCTCAAGAGACCCAGTACTTC
-,TRBV20-1,-,TRBJ1-5,13,CSATGTNDQPQHF,TGCAGTGCCACCGGGACAAATGATCAGCCCCAGCATTTT
-,TRBV7-2,few,TRBJ2-5,13,CASSPRQAPTQYF,TGTGCCAGCAGCCCAAGACAGGCCCCGACCCAGTACTTC
-,TRBV27,-,TRBJ1-1,13,CASSEGAWTEAFF,TGTGCCAGTAGCGAAGGGGCCTGGACTGAAGCTTTCTTT
TRBD1,TRBV12-3/TRBV12-4,many,TRBJ2-7,15,CASSPPPGTGTEQYF,TGTGCCAGCAGCCCACCACCCGGGACAGGGACAGAGCAGTACTTC